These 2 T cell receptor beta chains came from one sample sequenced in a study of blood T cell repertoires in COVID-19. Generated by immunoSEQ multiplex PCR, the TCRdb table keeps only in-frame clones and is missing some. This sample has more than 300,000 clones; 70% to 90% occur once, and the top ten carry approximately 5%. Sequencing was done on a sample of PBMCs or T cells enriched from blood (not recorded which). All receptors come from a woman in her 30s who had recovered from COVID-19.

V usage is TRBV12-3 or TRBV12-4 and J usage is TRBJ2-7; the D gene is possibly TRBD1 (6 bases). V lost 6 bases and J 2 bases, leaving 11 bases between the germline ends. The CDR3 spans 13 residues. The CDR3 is CASRIGQTYEQYF. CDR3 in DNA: TGTGCCAGCAGAATAGGACAGACCTACGAGCAGTACTTC.

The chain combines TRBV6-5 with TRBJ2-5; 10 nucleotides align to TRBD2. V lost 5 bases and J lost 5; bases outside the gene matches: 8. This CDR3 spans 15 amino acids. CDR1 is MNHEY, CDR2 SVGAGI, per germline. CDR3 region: CASSSSGGAWETQYF. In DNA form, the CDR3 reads TGTGCCAGCAGTAGCAGCGGGGGGGCCTGGGAGACCCAGTACTTC.